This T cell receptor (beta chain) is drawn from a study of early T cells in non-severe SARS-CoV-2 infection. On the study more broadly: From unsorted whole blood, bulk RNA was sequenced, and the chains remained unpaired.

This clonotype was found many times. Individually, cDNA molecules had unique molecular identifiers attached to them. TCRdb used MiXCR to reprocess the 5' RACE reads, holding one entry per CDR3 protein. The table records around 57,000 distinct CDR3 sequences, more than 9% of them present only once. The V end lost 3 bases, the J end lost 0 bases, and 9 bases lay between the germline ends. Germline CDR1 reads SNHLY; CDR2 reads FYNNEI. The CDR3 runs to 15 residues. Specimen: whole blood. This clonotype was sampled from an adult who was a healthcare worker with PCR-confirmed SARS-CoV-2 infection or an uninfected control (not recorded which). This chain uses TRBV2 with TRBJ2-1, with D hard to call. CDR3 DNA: TGTGCCAGCAGTGATGGAGCGAGCTCCTACAATGAGCAGTTCTTC. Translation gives CASSDGASSYNEQFF.